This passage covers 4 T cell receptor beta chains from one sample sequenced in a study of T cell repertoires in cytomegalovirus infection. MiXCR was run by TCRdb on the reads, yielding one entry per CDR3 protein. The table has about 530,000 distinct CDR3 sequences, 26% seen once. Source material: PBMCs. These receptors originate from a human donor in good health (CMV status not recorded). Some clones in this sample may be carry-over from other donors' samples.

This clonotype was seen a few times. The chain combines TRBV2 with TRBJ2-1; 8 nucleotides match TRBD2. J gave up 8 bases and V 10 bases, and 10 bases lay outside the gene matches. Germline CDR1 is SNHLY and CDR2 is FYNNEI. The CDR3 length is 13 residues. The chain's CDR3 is CANRIPGGDEQFF. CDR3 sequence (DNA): TGTGCCAATCGCATACCCGGGGGGGATGAGCAGTTCTTC.

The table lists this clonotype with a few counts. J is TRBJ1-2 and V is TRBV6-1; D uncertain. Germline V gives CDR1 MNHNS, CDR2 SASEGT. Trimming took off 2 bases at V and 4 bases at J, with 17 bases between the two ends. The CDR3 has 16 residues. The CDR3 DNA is TGTGCCAGCAGTGAAACTCCGGGGAGAACTTCCTATGGCTACACCTTC. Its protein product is CASSETPGRTSYGYTF.

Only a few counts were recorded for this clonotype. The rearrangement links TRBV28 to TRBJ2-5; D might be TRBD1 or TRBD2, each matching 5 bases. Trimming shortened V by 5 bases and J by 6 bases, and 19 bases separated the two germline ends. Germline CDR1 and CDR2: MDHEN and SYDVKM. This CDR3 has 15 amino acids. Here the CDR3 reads CASSRSTGRKKTQYF. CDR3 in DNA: TGTGCCAGCAGTCGTTCTACGGGACGCAAGAAGACCCAGTACTTC.

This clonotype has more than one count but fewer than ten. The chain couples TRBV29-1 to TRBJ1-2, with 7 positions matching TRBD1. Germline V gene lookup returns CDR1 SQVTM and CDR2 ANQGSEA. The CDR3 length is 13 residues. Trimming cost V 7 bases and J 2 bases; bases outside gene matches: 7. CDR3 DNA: TGCAGCGCCACAGGGGAGGGAAACTATGGCTACACCTTC. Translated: CSATGEGNYGYTF.